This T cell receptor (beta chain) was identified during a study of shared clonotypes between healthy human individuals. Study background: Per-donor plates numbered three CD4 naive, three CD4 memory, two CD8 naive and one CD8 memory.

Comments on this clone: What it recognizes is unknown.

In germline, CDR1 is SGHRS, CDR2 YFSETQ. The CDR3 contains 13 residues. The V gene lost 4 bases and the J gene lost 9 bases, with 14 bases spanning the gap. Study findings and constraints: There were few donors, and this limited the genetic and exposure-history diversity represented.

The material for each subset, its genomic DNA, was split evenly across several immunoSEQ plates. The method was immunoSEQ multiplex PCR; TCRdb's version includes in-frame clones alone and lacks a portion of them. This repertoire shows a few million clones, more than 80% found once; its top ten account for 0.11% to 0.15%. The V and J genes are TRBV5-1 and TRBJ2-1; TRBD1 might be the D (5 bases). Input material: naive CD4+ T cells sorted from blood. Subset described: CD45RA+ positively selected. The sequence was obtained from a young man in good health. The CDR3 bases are TGCGCCAGCAGCATCAGGGCCGGGTTTGAGCAGTTCTTC. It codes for CASSIRAGFEQFF.